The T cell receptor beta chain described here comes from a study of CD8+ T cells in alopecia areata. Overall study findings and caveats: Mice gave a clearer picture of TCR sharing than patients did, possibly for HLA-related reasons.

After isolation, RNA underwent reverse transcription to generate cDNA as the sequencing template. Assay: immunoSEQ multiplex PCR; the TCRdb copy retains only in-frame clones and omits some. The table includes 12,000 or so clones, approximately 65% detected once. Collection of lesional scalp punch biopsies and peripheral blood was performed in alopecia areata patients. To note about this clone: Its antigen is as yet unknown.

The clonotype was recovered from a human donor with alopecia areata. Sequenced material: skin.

The CDR3 DNA reads TGTGCCAGCAGTCGAGGGGATCTAAGCACCGGGGAGCTGTTTTTT. Protein product: CASSRGDLSTGELFF. The chain combines TRBV28 with TRBJ2-2, with D possibly called TRBD1 or TRBD2 (5 bases each). The germline gives CDR1 MDHEN, CDR2 SYDVKM. V lost 5 bases, J lost 4 bases, and 14 bases lay in between. The CDR3 runs 15 residues.